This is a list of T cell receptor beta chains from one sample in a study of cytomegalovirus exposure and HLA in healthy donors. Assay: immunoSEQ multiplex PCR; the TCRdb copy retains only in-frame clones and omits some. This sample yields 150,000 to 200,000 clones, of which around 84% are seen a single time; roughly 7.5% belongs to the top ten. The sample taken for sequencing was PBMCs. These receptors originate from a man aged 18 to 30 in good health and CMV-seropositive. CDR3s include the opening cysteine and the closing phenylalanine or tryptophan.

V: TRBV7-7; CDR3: CASSPRGSGMKETQYF
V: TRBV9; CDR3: CASSLGGREEQYF
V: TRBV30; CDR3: CAWVGSGQGSETQYF
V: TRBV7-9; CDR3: CASSLVGQVNYEQYF
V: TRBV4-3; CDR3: CASSSRGGETQYF
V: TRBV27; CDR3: CASRGRNIQYF
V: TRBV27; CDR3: CASSSGTGTNYGYTF
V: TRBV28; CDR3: CASSMGGYEQYF
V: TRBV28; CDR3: CASSREPIAEQYF
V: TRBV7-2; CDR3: CASSPRGSGNTIYF
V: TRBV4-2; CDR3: CASSQALQTSGGLF
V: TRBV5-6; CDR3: CASSLEGQALGQYF
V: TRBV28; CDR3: CASRRTGGFDEQYF
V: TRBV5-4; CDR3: CASSNSGRGYEQYF
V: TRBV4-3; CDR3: CASSLRRAMVSYEQYF
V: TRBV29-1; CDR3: CSIDSTSGNTIYF
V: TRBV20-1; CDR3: CIPIRGNEQFF
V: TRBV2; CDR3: CASRREGLTGELFF
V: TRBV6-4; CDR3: CASSDGTSGEDTQYF
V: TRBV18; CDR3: CASSPPGRGALSGEQYF
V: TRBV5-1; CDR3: CASSLGGGRDHEQFF
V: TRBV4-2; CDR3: CASSQEVAGGILAKNIQYF
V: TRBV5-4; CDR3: CASSRGTGEVLGLDTQYF
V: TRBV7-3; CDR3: CASSLRVSGTDTQYF
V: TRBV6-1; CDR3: CASSAGQGARAGELFF
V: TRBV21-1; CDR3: CASSKARLAGNEQFF
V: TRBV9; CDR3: CASSVAGRVSGELFF
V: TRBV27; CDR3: CATTDRDNTGELFF
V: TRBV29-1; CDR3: CSVEVTGSYEQYF
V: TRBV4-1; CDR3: CASSQAGTGNTIYF
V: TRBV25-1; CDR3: CASSEYGTGQETQYF
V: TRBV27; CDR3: CASSLAAGGGYNEQFF
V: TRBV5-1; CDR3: CASSFGQGHTGELFF
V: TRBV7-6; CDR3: CASSPWGSGQETQYF
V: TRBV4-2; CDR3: CASSQFDETGSGANVLTF
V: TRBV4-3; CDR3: CASSQDMSQGKYF
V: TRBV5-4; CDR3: CASHGTGVSNEQFF
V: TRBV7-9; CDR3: CASSPGTATSTEAFF
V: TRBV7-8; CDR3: CASKGDTVGTETNYGYTF
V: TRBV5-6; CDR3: CASNQPWGSGSYEQYF
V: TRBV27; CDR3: CASSPYPGTPSSYEQYF
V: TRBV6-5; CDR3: CASTPRGQGNQPQHF
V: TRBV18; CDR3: CASSPGGQLVFQFF
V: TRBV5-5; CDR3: CASSRIRQRYEQYF
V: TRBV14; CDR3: CASSLGWTGGNEQFF